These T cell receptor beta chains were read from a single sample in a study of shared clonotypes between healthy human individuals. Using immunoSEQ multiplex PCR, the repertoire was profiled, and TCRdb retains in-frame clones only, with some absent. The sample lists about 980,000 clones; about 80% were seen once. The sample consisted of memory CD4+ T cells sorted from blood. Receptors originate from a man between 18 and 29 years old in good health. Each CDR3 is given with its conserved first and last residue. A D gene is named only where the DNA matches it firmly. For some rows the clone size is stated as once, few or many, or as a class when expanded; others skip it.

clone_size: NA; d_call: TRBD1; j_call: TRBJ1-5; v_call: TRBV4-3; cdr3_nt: TGCGCCAGCAGCCAATCGACAGGGGTTCAGCCCCAGCATTTT; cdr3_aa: CASSQSTGVQPQHF
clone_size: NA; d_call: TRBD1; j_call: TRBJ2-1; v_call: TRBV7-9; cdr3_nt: TGTGCCAGCATCGGACAGGGGTCCTACAATGAGCAGTTCTTC; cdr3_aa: CASIGQGSYNEQFF
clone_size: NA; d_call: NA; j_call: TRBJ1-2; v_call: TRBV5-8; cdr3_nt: TGTGCCAGCAGCTTAGACGGCAACTATGGCTACACCTTC; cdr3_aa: CASSLDGNYGYTF
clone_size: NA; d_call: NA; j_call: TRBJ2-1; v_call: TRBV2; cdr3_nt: TGTGCCAGCAGTGAAGTACGATACAATGAGCAGTTCTTC; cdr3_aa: CASSEVRYNEQFF
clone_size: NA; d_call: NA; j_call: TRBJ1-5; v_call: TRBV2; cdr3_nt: TGTGCCAGCAGTGACGACGATTATAGCAATCAGCCCCAGCATTTT; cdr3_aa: CASSDDDYSNQPQHF
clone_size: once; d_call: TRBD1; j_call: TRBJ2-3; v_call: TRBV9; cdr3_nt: TGTGCCAGCAGCGTATTGACACACAGGGGGCTGGAAGATACGCAGTATTTT; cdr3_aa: CASSVLTHRGLEDTQYF
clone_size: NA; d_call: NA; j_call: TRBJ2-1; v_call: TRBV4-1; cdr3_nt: TGCGCCAGCAGCCAAGACCCTGGGGGGTCCTACAATGAGCAGTTCTTC; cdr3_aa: CASSQDPGGSYNEQFF
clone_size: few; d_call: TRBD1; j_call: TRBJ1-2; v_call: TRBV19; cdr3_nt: TGTGCCAGTAGCTCCCGGACAGGGAGGTATGGCTACACCTTC; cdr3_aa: CASSSRTGRYGYTF
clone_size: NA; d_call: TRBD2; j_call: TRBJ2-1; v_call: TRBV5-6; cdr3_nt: TGTGCCAGCAGGCTCCAACTAGCGGGGGGCTATAATGAGCAGTTCTTC; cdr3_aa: CASRLQLAGGYNEQFF
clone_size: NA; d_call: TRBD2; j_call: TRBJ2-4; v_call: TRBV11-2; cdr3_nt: TGTGCCAGCAGCACCCGACCACTAGCGGGTGGGGACATTCAGTACTTC; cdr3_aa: CASSTRPLAGGDIQYF
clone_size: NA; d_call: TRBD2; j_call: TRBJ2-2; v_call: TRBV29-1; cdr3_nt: TGCAGCGTGTCGAGCGGGGGCGCTTACACCGGGGAGCTGTTTTTT; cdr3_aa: CSVSSGGAYTGELFF